A selection of T cell receptor beta chains follows, all from one sample in a study of blood T cell repertoires in COVID-19. The table came from immunoSEQ multiplex PCR; TCRdb's copy has only in-frame clones and leaves some out. Among about 360,000 clones listed, 70% to 85% were seen once. Source material: peripheral blood. The receptors shown here come from a human donor with acute or convalescent COVID-19. The donor label of this sample is uncertain. CDR3s include the opening cysteine and the closing phenylalanine or tryptophan. Each record gives: CDR3 length, V gene, D gene, J gene, clone size, CDR3 protein, CDR3 DNA. A D gene is named only where the DNA matches it firmly. Clone size is given for some rows only: seen once, a few or many times, or a class if the clone is expanded.

14,TRBV4-2,NA,TRBJ1-5,few,CASSQDSGNQPQHF,TGTGCCAGCAGCCAAGATAGTGGCAATCAGCCCCAGCATTTT
16,TRBV9,TRBD2,TRBJ2-3,NA,CASSVDFGRRTDTQYF,TGTGCCAGCAGCGTAGATTTCGGGAGGAGAACAGATACGCAGTATTTT
13,TRBV7-2,NA,TRBJ2-7,NA,CASSPKGGTGKYF,TGTGCCAGCAGCCCCAAAGGGGGTACAGGGAAGTACTTC
15,TRBV9,TRBD2,TRBJ2-1,NA,CASSLAGSFYNEQFF,TGTGCCAGCAGCCTAGCGGGGTCGTTCTACAATGAGCAGTTCTTC
14,TRBV28,NA,TRBJ1-2,few,CASSWPRGLYGYTF,TGTGCCAGCAGTTGGCCGCGGGGGTTGTATGGCTACACCTTC
12,TRBV28,TRBD1,TRBJ2-7,few,CASRQGAYEQYF,TGTGCCAGTAGACAGGGCGCCTACGAGCAGTACTTC
16,TRBV7-9,NA,TRBJ1-4,few,CASSSTNPSPNEKLFF,TGTGCCAGCAGCTCCACTAATCCCTCCCCTAATGAAAAACTGTTTTTT
13,TRBV6-5,NA,TRBJ1-2,NA,CASSQTETYGYTF,TGTGCCAGCAGTCAGACGGAGACCTATGGCTACACCTTC
18,TRBV9,NA,TRBJ1-1,NA,CASSVFSPGDAQGTEAFF,TGTGCCAGCAGCGTATTCAGCCCCGGTGACGCCCAGGGCACTGAAGCTTTCTTT
15,TRBV10-3,TRBD1,TRBJ2-1,NA,CAISEGQGLTNEQFF,TGTGCCATCAGTGAAGGACAGGGGCTAACCAATGAGCAGTTCTTC
16,TRBV21-1,NA,TRBJ1-5,NA,CASSKARRASNQPQHF,TGTGCCAGCAGCAAAGCCCGGAGGGCTAGCAATCAGCCCCAGCATTTT
12,TRBV18,TRBD1,TRBJ2-7,few,CASSSNRGEQYF,TGTGCCAGCTCATCCAACAGGGGCGAGCAGTACTTC
15,TRBV14,NA,TRBJ1-4,NA,CASSQSWQGGEKLFF,TGTGCCAGCAGCCAAAGCTGGCAGGGAGGCGAAAAACTGTTTTTT
16,TRBV5-1,NA,TRBJ2-5,NA,CASSPSRVASGETQYF,TGCGCCAGCAGCCCCTCCAGAGTTGCCTCGGGAGAGACCCAGTACTTC
13,TRBV5-1,TRBD1,TRBJ2-7,many,CASSSQRQGAPFF,TGCGCCAGCAGCTCCCAAAGACAGGGGGCTCCCTTCTTC
13,TRBV18,TRBD1,TRBJ2-7,NA,CASSGTGGYEQYF,TGTGCCAGCTCAGGTACAGGGGGATACGAGCAGTACTTC
14,TRBV6-5,NA,TRBJ2-3,NA,CASSYNTVGDTQYF,TGTGCCAGCAGTTACAATACAGTGGGAGATACGCAGTATTTT
14,TRBV28,NA,TRBJ2-7,NA,CASSSDGELYEQYF,TGTGCCAGCAGTTCCGACGGGGAGCTCTACGAGCAGTACTTC
16,TRBV5-6,TRBD1,TRBJ1-2,many,CASSLLGTGAVYGYTF,TGTGCCAGCAGCCTACTTGGGACAGGGGCTGTCTATGGCTACACCTTC
12,TRBV6-5,NA,TRBJ2-1,NA,CATGESYNEQFF,TGTGCCACGGGAGAATCCTACAATGAGCAGTTCTTC
16,TRBV6-1,NA,TRBJ1-2,few,CASSEVLGAPAYGYTF,TGTGCCAGCAGTGAGGTGTTGGGGGCGCCAGCCTATGGCTACACCTTC
19,TRBV30,NA,TRBJ1-6,few,CAWSVRADSLSSYNSPLHF,TGTGCCTGGAGTGTTCGAGCCGACTCATTGAGCTCCTATAATTCACCCCTCCACTTT
14,TRBV29-1,NA,TRBJ2-7,few,CSVGRAGSSYEQYF,TGCAGCGTTGGTCGGGCGGGGAGCTCCTACGAGCAGTACTTC
13,TRBV18,NA,TRBJ1-1,NA,CASSPRMEGEAFF,TGTGCCAGCTCACCCCGGATGGAGGGAGAGGCTTTCTTT
12,TRBV3-1/TRBV3-2,NA,TRBJ1-2,NA,CASSVRAGGYTF,TGTGCCAGCAGCGTCAGGGCAGGTGGCTACACCTTC
15,TRBV18,NA,TRBJ2-1,NA,CASSPGQGRSDEQFF,TGTGCCAGCTCACCTGGCCAGGGTAGGAGCGATGAGCAGTTCTTC
16,TRBV6-6,TRBD2,TRBJ2-3,NA,CASSLIAGASTDTQYF,TGTGCCAGCAGTCTAATAGCGGGGGCCAGCACAGATACGCAGTATTTT
15,TRBV30,NA,TRBJ1-4,NA,CAWSVGTVSGEKLFF,TGTGCCTGGAGTGTAGGGACGGTCAGCGGGGAAAAACTGTTTTTT
15,TRBV5-6,TRBD2,TRBJ2-7,few,CASSGRSGSLYEQYF,TGTGCCAGCAGCGGTAGGAGCGGGAGTTTGTATGAGCAGTACTTC
18,TRBV23-1,TRBD1,TRBJ1-5,NA,CARPDRDRVSCGNQPQHF,TGCGCCAGGCCGGACCGGGACAGGGTCTCCTGCGGCAATCAGCCCCAGCATTTT
13,TRBV2,NA,TRBJ1-2,NA,CASSEDSYYGYTF,TGTGCCAGCAGTGAAGACTCTTACTATGGCTACACCTTC
18,TRBV7-6,TRBD1,TRBJ1-1,few,CASSLDVSGQGPNTEAFF,TGTGCCAGCAGCTTAGATGTCTCGGGACAGGGACCGAACACTGAAGCTTTCTTT
14,TRBV7-6,TRBD1,TRBJ1-1,once,CASSPQTGRTEAFF,TGTGCCAGCAGCCCACAGACAGGGAGGACTGAAGCTTTCTTT
12,TRBV5-5,NA,TRBJ1-6,NA,CASSSDNSPLHF,TGTGCCAGCAGCTCTGACAACTCACCCCTCCACTTT
13,TRBV5-6,NA,TRBJ1-1,NA,CASSFYGNTEAFF,TGTGCCAGCAGTTTCTACGGGAACACTGAAGCTTTCTTT
15,TRBV6-5,NA,TRBJ1-1,NA,CASSYSSITATEAFF,TGTGCCAGCAGTTACTCGAGTATAACAGCCACTGAAGCTTTCTTT
13,TRBV30,NA,TRBJ1-1,NA,CAWSVNPLTEAFF,TGTGCCTGGAGTGTAAACCCCCTAACTGAAGCTTTCTTT
13,TRBV19,NA,TRBJ1-2,NA,CASAVQGYYGYTF,TGTGCCAGCGCCGTCCAGGGTTACTATGGCTACACCTTC
14,TRBV27,TRBD1,TRBJ1-1,NA,CASNRGFSSTEAFF,TGTGCCAGCAACAGGGGATTCTCTTCCACTGAAGCTTTCTTT
15,TRBV25-1,NA,TRBJ2-5,NA,CASSEIGRRQETQYF,TGTGCCAGCAGTGAAATAGGGAGGAGGCAAGAGACCCAGTACTTC
14,TRBV5-1,NA,TRBJ2-3,NA,CASSPESLTHTQYF,TGCGCCAGCAGCCCGGAAAGTCTGACTCATACGCAGTATTTT
15,TRBV5-5,NA,TRBJ1-5,NA,CASSFVGSANQPQHF,TGTGCCAGCAGCTTTGTTGGCTCCGCTAATCAGCCCCAGCATTTT
16,TRBV5-1,NA,TRBJ1-5,once,CASSLGPSGGGQPQHF,TGCGCCAGCAGCTTGGGGCCGTCGGGAGGCGGTCAGCCCCAGCATTTT
14,TRBV15,NA,TRBJ1-6,NA,CATSSSGTISPLHF,TGTGCCACCAGCAGCAGTGGTACCATTTCACCCCTCCACTTT
17,TRBV21-1,NA,TRBJ2-1,NA,CASTDRGDLYSYNEQFF,TGTGCCAGCACCGACAGGGGTGATTTGTACTCCTACAATGAGCAGTTCTTC
14,TRBV5-6,NA,TRBJ1-6,NA,CASSFGTNNSPLHF,TGTGCCAGCAGCTTTGGGACAAATAATTCACCCCTCCACTTT
12,TRBV7-9,NA,TRBJ2-5,NA,CASVGAEETQYF,TGTGCCAGCGTGGGGGCGGAGGAGACCCAGTACTTC
14,TRBV9,TRBD2,TRBJ2-5,NA,CASSWTSGAETQYF,TGTGCCAGCAGTTGGACTAGCGGGGCGGAGACCCAGTACTTC
15,TRBV9,NA,TRBJ1-1,NA,CASRGRQDFNTEAFF,TGTGCCAGCAGGGGAAGACAGGACTTTAACACTGAAGCTTTCTTT
16,TRBV19,NA,TRBJ2-1,NA,CASSIEQGIPYNEQFF,TGTGCCAGTAGTATAGAACAGGGAATCCCTTACAATGAGCAGTTCTTC
15,TRBV7-9,TRBD2,TRBJ2-3,NA,CASSPGTSGGPTQYF,TGTGCCAGCAGCCCCGGGACTAGCGGGGGCCCTACGCAGTATTTT
17,TRBV19,NA,TRBJ1-6,NA,CASSMWTLKTGNSPLHF,TGTGCCAGTAGTATGTGGACCCTGAAGACGGGGAATTCACCCCTCCACTTT
14,TRBV7-2,NA,TRBJ1-1,NA,CASTLSGTSPEAFF,TGTGCCAGCACCCTTAGCGGGACATCCCCTGAAGCTTTCTTT
14,TRBV19,TRBD2,TRBJ2-6,few,CASSLASGANVLTF,TGTGCCAGCTCACTAGCGTCTGGGGCCAACGTCCTGACTTTC
13,TRBV6-6,NA,TRBJ2-7,NA,CASSYSDSYEQYF,TGTGCCAGCAGTTACTCCGACAGCTACGAGCAGTACTTC
15,TRBV27,NA,TRBJ1-2,NA,CASSFSSRGNYGYTF,TGTGCCAGCAGTTTCAGTTCACGGGGTAACTATGGCTACACCTTC
13,TRBV2,TRBD2,TRBJ2-1,NA,CASSWTSVGEQFF,TGTGCCAGCAGTTGGACTAGCGTGGGTGAGCAGTTCTTC
14,TRBV6-4,TRBD1,TRBJ1-2,NA,CASSDWWGQGSYTF,TGTGCCAGCAGTGACTGGTGGGGACAGGGGAGCTACACCTTC
15,TRBV18,TRBD1,TRBJ1-1,NA,CASSPQGAMNTEAFF,TGTGCCAGCTCGCCACAGGGGGCCATGAACACTGAAGCTTTCTTT
14,TRBV19,NA,TRBJ2-7,NA,CASSIGGATYEQYF,TGTGCCAGTAGTATCGGAGGCGCCACCTACGAGCAGTACTTC